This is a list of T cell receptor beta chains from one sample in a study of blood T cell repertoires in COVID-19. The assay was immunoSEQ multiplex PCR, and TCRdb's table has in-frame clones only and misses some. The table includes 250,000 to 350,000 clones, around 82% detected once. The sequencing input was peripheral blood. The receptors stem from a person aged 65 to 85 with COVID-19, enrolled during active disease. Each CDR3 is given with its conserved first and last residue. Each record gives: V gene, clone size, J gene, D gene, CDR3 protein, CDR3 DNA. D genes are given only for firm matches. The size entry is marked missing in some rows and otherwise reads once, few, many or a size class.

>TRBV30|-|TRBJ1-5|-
CAWSATTGYNQPQHF
TGTGCCTGGAGTGCCACTACAGGCTACAATCAGCCCCAGCATTTT
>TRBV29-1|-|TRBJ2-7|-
CSVFIIAVYYEQYF
TGCAGCGTTTTTATAATAGCGGTTTACTACGAGCAGTACTTC
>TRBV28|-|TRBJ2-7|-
CASSPALYGRQYF
TGTGCCAGCAGTCCTGCTCTTTACGGGAGGCAGTACTTC
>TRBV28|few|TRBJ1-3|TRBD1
CASTTGSSGNTIYF
TGTGCCAGCACGACAGGGAGCTCTGGAAACACCATATATTTT
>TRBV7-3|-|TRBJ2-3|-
CASSTMGSGTDTQYF
TGTGCCAGCAGCACCATGGGGAGTGGGACAGATACGCAGTATTTT
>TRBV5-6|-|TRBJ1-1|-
CASSRGGRAEAFF
TGTGCCAGCAGCCGCGGAGGTCGGGCTGAAGCTTTCTTT
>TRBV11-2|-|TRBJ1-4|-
CASSPLGRATNEKLFF
TGTGCCAGCAGCCCCCTGGGCAGAGCAACTAATGAAAAACTGTTTTTT
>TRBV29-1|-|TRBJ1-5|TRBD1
CSTQGARNQPQHF
TGCAGCACCCAGGGGGCGCGTAATCAGCCCCAGCATTTT
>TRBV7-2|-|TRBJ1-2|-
CASSLGGVLGYTF
TGTGCCAGCAGCTTAGGTGGAGTCCTTGGCTACACCTTC
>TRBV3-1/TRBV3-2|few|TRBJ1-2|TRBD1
CASSQAGQTFGYTF
TGTGCCAGCAGCCAAGCGGGACAGACTTTTGGCTACACCTTC
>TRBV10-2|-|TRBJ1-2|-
CASSPGADYGYTF
TGCGCCAGCAGCCCGGGAGCTGACTATGGCTACACCTTC
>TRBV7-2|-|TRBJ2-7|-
CASSLIQGNGYEQYF
TGTGCCAGCAGCTTGATACAGGGAAATGGCTACGAGCAGTACTTC
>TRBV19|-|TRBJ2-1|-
CASSTLASSSYNEQFF
TGTGCCAGTAGTACTTTAGCGTCAAGCTCCTACAATGAGCAGTTCTTC
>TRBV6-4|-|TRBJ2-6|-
CATPKSGANVLTF
TGTGCCACCCCAAAATCCGGGGCCAACGTCCTGACTTTC